The 19 T cell receptor beta chains listed next were all sequenced from one sample in a study of cytomegalovirus exposure and HLA in healthy donors (dated by TCRdb to about 2017). Library creation used the immunoSEQ multiplex PCR assay. For the multiplex PCR, a mixture combining 60 forward primers for TCR Vbeta segments and 13 reverse primers for TCR Jbeta segments was used. TCRdb carries this immuneACCESS record with in-frame sequences only. Its versions omit some clonotypes, under half of them owing to an unresolved V gene in the studies checked, with the rest unexplained. For this sample the table gives about 160,000 clones, of which 84% were detected only once. 5% to 7% of the sample is in the top ten clones. The sequenced material came from PBMCs. Receptor source: a man in his fifties in good health and CMV-seropositive.

This rearrangement joins TRBV19 to TRBJ1-3, with 9 bases aligning to TRBD1. The CDR3 extends over 16 amino acids. V gave up 4 bases and J gave up 8 bases; unmatched junction bases: 12. Germline V gives CDR1 LNHDA, CDR2 SQIVND (reference sequence). CDR3 region: CASSTSNRGRGDTIYF. The DNA for the CDR3 is TGTGCCAGTAGTACGTCAAACAGGGGGCGCGGAGACACCATATATTTT. The complete variable domain, with remaining parts taken from reference TRBV19 and TRBJ1-3, reads DGGITQSPKYLFRKEGQNVTLSCEQNLNHDAMYWYRQDPGQGLRLIYYSQIVNDFQKGDIAEGYSVSREKKESFPLTVTSAQKNPTAFYLCASSTSNRGRGDTIYFGEGSWLTVV.

The chain couples TRBV12-5 to TRBJ2-5, with 7 bases identical to TRBD2. V trimming: 5 bases; J trimming: 7 bases; junction bases outside the gene matches: 10. Looked up from germline, CDR1 is LGHNT and CDR2 is FRNRAP. The CDR3 sequence is 14 residues long. CDR3 sequence reads: CASGPEGLRGTQYF. CDR3 nucleotide sequence: TGTGCTAGTGGTCCCGAGGGACTACGTGGGACCCAGTACTTC.

Only one count was recorded for this clone. This chain connects TRBV27 to TRBJ1-1; TRBD1 matches 7 bases. The germline V gene has CDR1 MNHEY and CDR2 SMNVEV (reference sequence). This CDR3 is 11 amino acids long. The CDR3 here is CASYRGTEAFF. In nucleotides, the CDR3 is TGTGCGTCTTACAGGGGCACTGAAGCTTTCTTT.

The gene calls are TRBV27 and TRBJ2-7; 10 nucleotides line up with TRBD1. Germline CDR1 MNHEY, CDR2 SMNVEV (reference sequence). V gave up 4 bases and J gave up 3 bases; unmatched junction bases: 3. This CDR3 is built from 14 residues. CDR3 in DNA: TGTGCCAGCAGTTCGGGACAGGGGTTCTACGAGCAGTACTTC. This translates into CASSSGQGFYEQYF.

In this sample, this clone turned up once. The chain carries TRBV5-6 and TRBJ2-3, with 9 bases aligning to TRBD1. Looked up from germline, CDR1 is SGHDT and CDR2 is YYEEEE. This CDR3 has 15 amino acids. The V segment lost 1 base and the J segment 12 bases; nucleotides outside the gene matches: 12. The CDR3 region is CASSLSPGTGSIQYF. The CDR3 DNA is TGTGCCAGCAGCTTGTCCCCCGGGACAGGGTCCATACAGTATTTT.

This clone appeared a few times. A read error may produce the germline difference seen at one junction end. The chain joins TRBV19 to TRBJ1-2; 10 positions match TRBD1. The CDR3 runs to 12 residues. Germline V CDR1 and CDR2: LNHDA, SQIVND (reference sequence). The CDR3 coding sequence is TGTGCCAGTAACCGGGACAGGGGCCTGGCGGTCTTC. Residues: CASNRDRGLAVF.

V is TRBV7-7 and J is TRBJ2-5, with D perhaps matching TRBD2 (6 bases). CDR1 and CDR2 (germline): SSHAT, FNYEAQ (reference sequence). This CDR3 spans 13 amino acids. Trimming removed 5 bases at V and 5 bases at J, with 12 bases between. CDR3 amino acids: CASSLSAGETQYF. The CDR3 DNA sequence: TGTGCCAGCAGCCTATCGGCGGGGGAGACCCAGTACTTC.

The gene calls are TRBV7-8 and TRBJ2-7, with TRBD1 identical over 7 bases. There are 17 residues in the CDR3. The trim removed 3 bases at V and 4 bases at J, leaving 15 bases unmatched. Looked up from germline, CDR1 is SGHVS and CDR2 is FQNEAQ. The CDR3 loop is CASSFRGISGGAYEQYF. DNA for the CDR3: TGTGCCAGCAGCTTCAGGGGGATTAGTGGGGGCGCGTACGAGCAGTACTTC.

This clone was picked up one time. The V and J genes are TRBV27 and TRBJ2-1; 13 bases are shared with TRBD2. V lost 1 base, J lost 9 bases, and 6 bases stayed unmatched. The germline gives CDR1 MNHEY, CDR2 SMNVEV (reference sequence). The CDR3 spans 16 residues. CDR3 bases: TGTGCCAGCAGTTTATTACTAGCGGGGGGGCCGGGTGAGCAGTTCTTC. Amino acids: CASSLLLAGGPGEQFF.

The chain's CDR3 is CASSELRAGYTF. Written as DNA, the CDR3 is TGTGCCAGCAGTGAACTCAGGGCTGGCTACACCTTC. The chain combines TRBV6-1 with TRBJ1-2; possibly TRBD1 for D (5 bases). Germline lookup yields CDR1 MNHNS and CDR2 SASEGT. This CDR3 has 12 amino acids. V gave up 2 bases and J gave up 7 bases, with 8 bases separating them.

V usage is TRBV19 and J usage is TRBJ2-7, with D possibly matching TRBD1 (6 bases). The CDR3 is 12 amino acids. Germline-derived CDR1 and CDR2 are LNHDA and SQIVND (reference sequence). The V end lost 1 base, the J end lost 5 bases, and 6 bases lay between the germline ends. This CDR3 is CASSIGGHEQYF. CDR3 sequence (DNA): TGTGCCAGTAGTATAGGGGGGCACGAGCAGTACTTC.

This clone showed up just once. The chain is built from TRBV4-1 and TRBJ2-3, with 8 bases lining up with TRBD2. CDR1 is MGHRA and CDR2 is YSYEKL in the germline V gene. The V segment lost 1 base and the J segment 6 bases; nucleotides outside the gene matches: 12. This CDR3 region has 17 residues. This CDR3 is CASSQVATSAEGDTQYF. CDR3 in DNA: TGCGCCAGCAGCCAAGTGGCGACTAGCGCTGAGGGCGATACGCAGTATTTT.

The sample holds one count of this clone. The chain is built from TRBV7-8 and TRBJ2-7, with D possibly matching TRBD1 (6 bases). Looked up from germline, CDR1 is SGHVS and CDR2 is FQNEAQ. This CDR3 spans 16 amino acids. V gave up 5 bases and J gave up 5 bases, with 22 bases separating them. CDR3: CASSPPALTGLDEQYF. CDR3 bases: TGTGCCAGCAGCCCTCCGGCGCTTACAGGGTTGGACGAGCAGTACTTC.

This clone was observed a single time. The chain uses TRBV19 and TRBJ1-4, with D tentatively TRBD1 (5 bases). CDR3 length equals 16 residues. Germline CDR1 reads LNHDA; CDR2 reads SQIVND (reference sequence). Trimming stripped 0 bases from V and 8 bases from J, with 16 bases between. CDR3 residues: CASSIDSGRVGEKLFF. The CDR3 DNA reads as TGTGCCAGTAGTATAGATTCCGGCAGGGTAGGAGAAAAACTGTTTTTT. The full variable domain, rest sourced from reference TRBV19 and TRBJ1-4, is DGGITQSPKYLFRKEGQNVTLSCEQNLNHDAMYWYRQDPGQGLRLIYYSQIVNDFQKGDIAEGYSVSREKKESFPLTVTSAQKNPTAFYLCASSIDSGRVGEKLFFGSGTQLSVL.

The chain joins TRBV9 to TRBJ2-1, with TRBD1 matching 7 bases. The V gene end was trimmed by 4 bases and the J gene end by 1 base; junction bases not matched to a gene: 17. The germline CDR1 and CDR2 sequences are SGDLS and YYNGEE. The CDR3 sequence is 19 residues long. CDR3 in amino acids: CASSPRDRTSQDSYNEQFF. The CDR3, as DNA: TGTGCCAGCAGCCCCCGGGACAGAACCTCCCAGGATTCCTACAATGAGCAGTTCTTC.

This clone was found a few times. The rearrangement uses TRBV6-6 and TRBJ1-1; 8 nucleotides line up with TRBD1. This CDR3 is built from 15 residues. Germline lookup yields CDR1 MNHNY and CDR2 SVGAGI (reference sequence). V shed 1 base, J shed 5 bases, and the junction held 6 bases outside the gene matches. In nucleotides, the CDR3 is TGTGCCAGCAGTTACTTTTCGACAGGGGTGACTGAAGCTTTCTTT. Protein: CASSYFSTGVTEAFF.

V is TRBV5-4 and J is TRBJ2-3; D is perhaps TRBD2 (5 bases). V shed 7 bases and J shed 0 bases, with 12 bases lying between them. The CDR3 contains 14 residues. CDR1 is SGHNT and CDR2 is YYREEE in the germline V gene (reference sequence). The CDR3 DNA sequence: TGTGCCAGCGGGCAAGCGGTTAGCACAGATACGCAGTATTTT. As protein: CASGQAVSTDTQYF.

The gene calls are TRBV2 and TRBJ2-7; 11 bases are a match to TRBD1. Germline V lookup: CDR1 SNHLY, CDR2 FYNNEI. This CDR3 contains 13 residues. V lost 10 bases, J lost 5 bases, and 7 bases stayed unmatched. CDR3 sequence reads: CATRGQGGDEQYF. CDR3 bases: TGTGCCACCCGGGGACAGGGGGGGGACGAGCAGTACTTC.

The chain links TRBV4-1 to TRBJ1-4; weak D call: TRBD1 (5 bases). Looked up from germline, CDR1 is MGHRA and CDR2 is YSYEKL. Trimming removed 1 base from V and 7 bases from J, with 16 bases in between. CDR3 length equals 16 residues. CDR3 protein: CASSQGPLGGGEKLFF. The CDR3 DNA reads TGCGCCAGCAGCCAAGGGCCTTTGGGGGGGGGTGAAAAACTGTTTTTT.